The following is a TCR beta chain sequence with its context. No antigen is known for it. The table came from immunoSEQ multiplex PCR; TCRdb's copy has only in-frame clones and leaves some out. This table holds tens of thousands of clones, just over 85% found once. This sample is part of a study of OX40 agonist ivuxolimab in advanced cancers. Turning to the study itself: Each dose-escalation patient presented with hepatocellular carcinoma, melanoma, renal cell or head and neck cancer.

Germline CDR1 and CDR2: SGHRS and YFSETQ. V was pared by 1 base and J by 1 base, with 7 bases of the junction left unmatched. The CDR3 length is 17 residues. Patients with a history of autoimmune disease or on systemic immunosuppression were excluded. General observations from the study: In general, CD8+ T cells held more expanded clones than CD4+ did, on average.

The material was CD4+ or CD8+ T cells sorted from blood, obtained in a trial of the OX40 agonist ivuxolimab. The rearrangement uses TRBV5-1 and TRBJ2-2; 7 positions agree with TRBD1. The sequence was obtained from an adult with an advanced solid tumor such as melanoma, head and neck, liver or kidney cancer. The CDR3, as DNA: TGCGCCAGCAGCTTGACCTCGACAGGGATGAACACCGGGGAGCTGTTTTTT. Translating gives CASSLTSTGMNTGELFF.